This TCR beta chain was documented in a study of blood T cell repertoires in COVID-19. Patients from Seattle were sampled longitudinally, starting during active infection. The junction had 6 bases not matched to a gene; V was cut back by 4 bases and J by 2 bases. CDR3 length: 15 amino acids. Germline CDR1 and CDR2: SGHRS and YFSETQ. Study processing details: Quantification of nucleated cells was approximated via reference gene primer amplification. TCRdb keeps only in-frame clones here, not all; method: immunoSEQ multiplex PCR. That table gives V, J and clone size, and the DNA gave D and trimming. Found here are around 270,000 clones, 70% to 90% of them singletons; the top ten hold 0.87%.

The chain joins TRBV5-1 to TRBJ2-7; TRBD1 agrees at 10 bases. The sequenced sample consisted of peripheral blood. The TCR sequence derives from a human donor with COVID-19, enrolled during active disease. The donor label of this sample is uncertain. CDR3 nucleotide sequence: TGCGCCAGCAGCGTTCAGGGACAGGGGACCTACGAGCAGTACTTC. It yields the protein CASSVQGQGTYEQYF.